This T cell receptor beta chain stems from a study of metastatic and nonmetastatic thyroid tumors. Across the whole study: Comparison of repertoires was carried out across blood and tumor or nodule tissue from malignant and benign thyroid patients.

Before thyroid surgery, none of the patients had received any treatment. In the authors' workflow: Clinicopathological groups differed in CDR3, with these differences serving to build a distant-metastasis classifier for papillary thyroid cancer. TCRdb reanalyzed the PCR reads via MiXCR. TCRdb, rather than the study authors, made the V and J calls. The sample has about 92,000 clones; about 15% are singletons. The germline CDR1 and CDR2 sequences are SQVTM and ANQGSEA. The CDR3 has 17 amino acids. V lost 4 bases and J 3 bases, leaving 21 bases between the germline ends. This clone was seen many times. Antigen: not known. Study results and limitations: Benign nodules were reported to have significantly lower TCR beta diversity than malignant thyroid tumors, in blood and tumor.

Sequencing was performed on blood. The rearrangement links TRBV29-1 to TRBJ2-2, with D possibly called TRBD1 or TRBD2 (7 bases each). The receptor comes from a female donor with papillary thyroid cancer or a benign thyroid nodule (not recorded which). Some clones in this sample may be carry-over from other donors' samples. In DNA form, the CDR3 reads TGCAGCGTTGGGGGCTTGGGAGGGGGCATGGACACCGGGGAGCTGTTTTTT. It is translated as CSVGGLGGGMDTGELFF.